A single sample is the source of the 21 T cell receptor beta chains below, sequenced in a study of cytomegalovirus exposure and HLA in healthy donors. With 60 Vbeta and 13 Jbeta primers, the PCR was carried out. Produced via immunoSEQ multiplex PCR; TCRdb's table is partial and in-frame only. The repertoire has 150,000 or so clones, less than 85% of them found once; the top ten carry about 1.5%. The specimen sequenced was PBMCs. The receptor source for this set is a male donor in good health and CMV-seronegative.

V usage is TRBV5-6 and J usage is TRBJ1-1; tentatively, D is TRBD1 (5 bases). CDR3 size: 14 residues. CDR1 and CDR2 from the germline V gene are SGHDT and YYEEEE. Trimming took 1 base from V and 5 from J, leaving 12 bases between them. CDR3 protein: CASSLWTIHTEAFF. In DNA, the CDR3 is TGTGCCAGCAGCTTGTGGACAATTCATACTGAAGCTTTCTTT. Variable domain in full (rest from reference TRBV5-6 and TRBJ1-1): DAGVTQSPTHLIKTRGQQVTLRCSPKSGHDTVSWYQQALGQGPQFIFQYYEEEERQRGNFPDRFSGHQFPNYSSELNVNALLLGDSALYLCASSLWTIHTEAFFGQGTRLTVV.

The CDR3 sequence: CASSVGASGYEQYF. The CDR3 nucleotides read TGTGCCAGCAGCGTAGGAGCCTCCGGCTACGAGCAGTACTTC. The J gene is TRBJ2-7, the V gene TRBV9; no clear D gene. V lost 0 bases to trimming and J lost 3 bases, with 10 bases between them. The germline gives CDR1 SGDLS, CDR2 YYNGEE. The CDR3 spans 14 residues.

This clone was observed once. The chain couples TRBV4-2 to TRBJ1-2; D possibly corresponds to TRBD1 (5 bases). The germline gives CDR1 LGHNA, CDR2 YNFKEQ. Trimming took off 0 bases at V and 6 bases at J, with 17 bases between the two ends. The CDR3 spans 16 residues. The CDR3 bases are TGTGCCAGCAGCCAAGACCACGGGGGAGTTTTGGATGGCTACACCTTC. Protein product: CASSQDHGGVLDGYTF.

CDR3 amino acids: CASISPGTKSGYTF. The CDR3 nucleotides are TGTGCCAGCATAAGTCCGGGAACAAAGTCTGGCTACACCTTC. V gene TRBV6-5 combines with J gene TRBJ1-2; D is uncertain. V lost 7 bases and J 7 bases, leaving 19 bases between the germline ends. Per the germline V gene, CDR1 is MNHEY and CDR2 is SVGAGI. This CDR3 comprises 14 residues.

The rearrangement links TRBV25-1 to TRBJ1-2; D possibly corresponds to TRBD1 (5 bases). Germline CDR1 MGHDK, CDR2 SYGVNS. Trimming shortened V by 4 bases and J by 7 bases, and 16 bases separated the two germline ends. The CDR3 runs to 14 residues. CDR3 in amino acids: CASSVGSRAFGYTF. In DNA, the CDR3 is TGTGCCAGCAGTGTGGGCTCCAGGGCGTTTGGCTACACCTTC.

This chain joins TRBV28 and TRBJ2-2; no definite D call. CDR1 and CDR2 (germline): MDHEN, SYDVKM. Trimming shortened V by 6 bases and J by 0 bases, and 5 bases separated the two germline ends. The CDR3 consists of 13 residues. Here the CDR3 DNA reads TGTGCCAGCAGATCTACGAACACCGGGGAGCTGTTTTTT. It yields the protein CASRSTNTGELFF. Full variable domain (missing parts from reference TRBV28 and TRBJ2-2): DVKVTQSSRYLVKRTGEKVFLECVQDMDHENMFWYRQDPGLGLRLIYFSYDVKMKEKGDIPEGYSVSREKKERFSLILESASTNQTSMYLCASRSTNTGELFFGEGSRLTVL.

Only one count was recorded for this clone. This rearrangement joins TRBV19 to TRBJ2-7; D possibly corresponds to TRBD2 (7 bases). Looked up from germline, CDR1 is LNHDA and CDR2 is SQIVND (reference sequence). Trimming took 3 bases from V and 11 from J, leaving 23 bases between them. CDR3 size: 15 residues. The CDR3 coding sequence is TGTGCCAGTAGTATCGAAGCGGGGACAACGGCGAGCAAGTACTTC. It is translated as CASSIEAGTTASKYF. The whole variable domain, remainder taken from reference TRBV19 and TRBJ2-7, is DGGITQSPKYLFRKEGQNVTLSCEQNLNHDAMYWYRQDPGQGLRLIYYSQIVNDFQKGDIAEGYSVSREKKESFPLTVTSAQKNPTAFYLCASSIEAGTTASKYFGPGTRLTVT.

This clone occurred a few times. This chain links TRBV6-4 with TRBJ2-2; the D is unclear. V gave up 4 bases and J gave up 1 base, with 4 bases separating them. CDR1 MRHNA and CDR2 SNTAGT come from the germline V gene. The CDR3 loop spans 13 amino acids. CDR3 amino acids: CASSGGNTGELFF. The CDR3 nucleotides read TGTGCCAGCAGTGGCGGGAACACCGGGGAGCTGTTTTTT.

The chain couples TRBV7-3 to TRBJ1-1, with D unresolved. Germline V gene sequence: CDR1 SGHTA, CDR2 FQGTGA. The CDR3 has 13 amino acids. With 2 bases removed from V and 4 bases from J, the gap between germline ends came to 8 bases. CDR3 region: CASSLEGSTEAFF. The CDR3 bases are TGTGCCAGCAGCTTAGAGGGTAGCACTGAAGCTTTCTTT.

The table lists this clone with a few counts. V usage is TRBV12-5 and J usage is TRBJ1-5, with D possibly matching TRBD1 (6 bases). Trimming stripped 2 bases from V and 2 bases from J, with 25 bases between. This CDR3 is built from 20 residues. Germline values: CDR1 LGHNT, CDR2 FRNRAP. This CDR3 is CASGLSLLRSGVFGNQPQHF. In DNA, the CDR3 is TGTGCTAGTGGTTTGTCTCTTTTGCGTTCAGGGGTGTTCGGCAATCAGCCCCAGCATTTT.

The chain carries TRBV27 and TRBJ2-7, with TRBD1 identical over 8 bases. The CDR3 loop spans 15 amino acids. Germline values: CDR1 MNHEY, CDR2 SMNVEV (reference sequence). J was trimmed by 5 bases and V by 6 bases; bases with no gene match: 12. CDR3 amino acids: CASSRGVTGVNEQYF. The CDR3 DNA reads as TGTGCCAGCAGCCGTGGGGTGACAGGGGTAAACGAGCAGTACTTC.

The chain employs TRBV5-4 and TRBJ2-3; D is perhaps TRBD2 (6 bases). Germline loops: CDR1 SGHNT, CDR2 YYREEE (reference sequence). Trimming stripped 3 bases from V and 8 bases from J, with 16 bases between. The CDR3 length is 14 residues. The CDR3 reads CASSYDSSEGTQYF. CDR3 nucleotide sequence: TGTGCCAGCAGCTATGACTCTAGCGAGGGTACGCAGTATTTT. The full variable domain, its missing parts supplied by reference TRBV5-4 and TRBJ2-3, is ETGVTQSPTHLIKTRGQQVTLRCSSQSGHNTVSWYQQALGQGPQFIFQYYREEENGRGNFPPRFSGLQFPNYSSELNVNALELDDSALYLCASSYDSSEGTQYFGPGTRLTVL.

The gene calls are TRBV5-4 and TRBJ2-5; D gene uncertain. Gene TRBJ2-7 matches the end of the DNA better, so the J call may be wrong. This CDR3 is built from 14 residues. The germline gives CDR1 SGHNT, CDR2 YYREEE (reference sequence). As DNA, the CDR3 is TGTGCCAGCAGAAAAGACACAGTCTCCTACGAGCAGTACTTC. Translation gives CASRKDTVSYEQYF.

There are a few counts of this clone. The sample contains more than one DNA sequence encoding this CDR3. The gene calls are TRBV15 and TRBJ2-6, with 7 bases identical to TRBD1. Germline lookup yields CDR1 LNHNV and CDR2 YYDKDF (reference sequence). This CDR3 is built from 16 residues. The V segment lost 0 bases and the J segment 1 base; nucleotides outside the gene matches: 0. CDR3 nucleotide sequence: TGTGCCACCAGCAGAGACAGGGGGTCTGGGGCCAACGTCCTGACTTTC. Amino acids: CATSRDRGSGANVLTF.

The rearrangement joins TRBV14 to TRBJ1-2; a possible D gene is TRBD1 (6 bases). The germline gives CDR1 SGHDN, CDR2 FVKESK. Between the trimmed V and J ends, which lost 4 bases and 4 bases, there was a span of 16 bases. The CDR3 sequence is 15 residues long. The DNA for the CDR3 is TGTGCCAGCAGCCCCCGGACAGAACGACCCTATGGCTACACCTTC. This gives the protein CASSPRTERPYGYTF.

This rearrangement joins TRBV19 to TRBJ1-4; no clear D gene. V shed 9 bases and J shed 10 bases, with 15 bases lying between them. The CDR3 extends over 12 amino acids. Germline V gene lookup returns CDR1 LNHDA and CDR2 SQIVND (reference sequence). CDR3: CASEPSEGKLFF. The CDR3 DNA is TGTGCCAGCGAGCCGAGTGAGGGAAAACTGTTTTTT.

CDR3 amino acids: CSVGIGVGGNTIYF. CDR3 DNA sequence: TGCAGCGTTGGTATCGGGGTAGGAGGAAACACCATATATTTT. The chain carries TRBV29-1 and TRBJ1-3; no reliable D call. Deletions cut 4 bases from V and 4 bases from J, with 14 bases between. Per the germline V gene, CDR1 is SQVTM and CDR2 is ANQGSEA. The CDR3 runs to 14 residues.

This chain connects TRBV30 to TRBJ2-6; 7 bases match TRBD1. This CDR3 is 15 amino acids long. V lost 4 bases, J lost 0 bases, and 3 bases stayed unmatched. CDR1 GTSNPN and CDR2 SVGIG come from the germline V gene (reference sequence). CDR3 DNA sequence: TGTGCCTGGACCGACAGGGTCTCTGGGGCCAACGTCCTGACTTTC. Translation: CAWTDRVSGANVLTF.

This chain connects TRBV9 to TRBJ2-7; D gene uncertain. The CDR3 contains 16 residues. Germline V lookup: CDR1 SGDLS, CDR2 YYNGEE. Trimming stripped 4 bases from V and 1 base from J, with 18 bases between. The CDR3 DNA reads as TGTGCCAGCAGCCCAGACGAGCCAGACACTTCCTACGAGCAGTACTTC. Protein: CASSPDEPDTSYEQYF. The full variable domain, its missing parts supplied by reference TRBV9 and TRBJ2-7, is DSGVTQTPKHLITATGQRVTLRCSPRSGDLSVYWYQQSLDQGLQFLIQYYNGEERAKGNILERFSAQQFPDLHSELNLSSLELGDSALYFCASSPDEPDTSYEQYFGPGTRLTVT.

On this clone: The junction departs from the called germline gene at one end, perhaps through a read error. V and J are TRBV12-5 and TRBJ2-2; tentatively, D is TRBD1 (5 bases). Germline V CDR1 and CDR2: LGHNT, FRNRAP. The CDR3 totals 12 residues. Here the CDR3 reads CASGSTLGALFF. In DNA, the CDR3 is TGTGCTAGTGGTTCAACCCTTGGGGCGCTGTTTTTT.

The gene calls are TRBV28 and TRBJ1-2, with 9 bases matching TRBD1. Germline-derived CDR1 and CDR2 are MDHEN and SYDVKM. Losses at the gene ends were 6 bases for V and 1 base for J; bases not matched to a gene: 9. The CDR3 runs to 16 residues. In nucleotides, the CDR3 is TGTGCCAGCAGCCCAGGGGGGGGACAGGGTAACTATGGCTACACCTTC. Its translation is CASSPGGGQGNYGYTF.